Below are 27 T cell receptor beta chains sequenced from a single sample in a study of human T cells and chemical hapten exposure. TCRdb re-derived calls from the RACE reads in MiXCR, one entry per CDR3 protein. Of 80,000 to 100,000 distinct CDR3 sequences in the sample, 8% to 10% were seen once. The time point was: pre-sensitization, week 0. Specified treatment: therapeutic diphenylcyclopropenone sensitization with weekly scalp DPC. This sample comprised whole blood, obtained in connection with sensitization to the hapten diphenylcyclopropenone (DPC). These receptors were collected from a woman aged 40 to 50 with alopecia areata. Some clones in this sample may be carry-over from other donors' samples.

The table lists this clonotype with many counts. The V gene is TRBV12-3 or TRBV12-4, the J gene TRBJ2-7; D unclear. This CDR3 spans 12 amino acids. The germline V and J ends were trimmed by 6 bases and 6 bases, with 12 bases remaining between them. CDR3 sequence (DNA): TGTGCCAGCAGCCAGACTGCAGCCGAGCAGTACTTC. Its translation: CASSQTAAEQYF.

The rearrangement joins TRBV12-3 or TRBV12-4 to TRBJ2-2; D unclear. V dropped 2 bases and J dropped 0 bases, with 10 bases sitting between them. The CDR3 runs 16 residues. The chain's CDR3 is CASSLITVANTGELFF. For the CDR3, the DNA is TGTGCCAGCAGTTTAATCACGGTTGCGAACACCGGGGAGCTGTTTTTT.

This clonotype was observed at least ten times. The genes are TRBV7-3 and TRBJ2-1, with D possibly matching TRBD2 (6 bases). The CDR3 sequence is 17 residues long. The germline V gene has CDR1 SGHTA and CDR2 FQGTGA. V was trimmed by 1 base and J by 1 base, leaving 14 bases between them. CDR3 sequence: CASSLRAEGWSYNEQFF. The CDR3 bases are TGTGCCAGCAGCTTAAGAGCGGAGGGTTGGTCCTACAATGAGCAGTTCTTC.

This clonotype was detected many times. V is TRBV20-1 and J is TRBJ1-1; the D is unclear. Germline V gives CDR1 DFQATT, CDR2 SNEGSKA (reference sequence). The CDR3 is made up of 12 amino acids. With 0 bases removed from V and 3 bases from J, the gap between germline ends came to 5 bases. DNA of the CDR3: TGCAGTGCTAGAGATCTGCACACTGAAGCTTTCTTT. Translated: CSARDLHTEAFF.

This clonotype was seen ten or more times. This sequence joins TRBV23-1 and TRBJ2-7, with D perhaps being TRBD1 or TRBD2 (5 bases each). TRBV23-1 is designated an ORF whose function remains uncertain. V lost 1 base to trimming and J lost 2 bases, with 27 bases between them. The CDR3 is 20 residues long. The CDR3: CASSQFHRNFRDPEAYEQYF. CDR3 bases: TGCGCCAGCAGTCAATTTCACCGGAATTTTCGGGACCCAGAAGCCTACGAGCAGTACTTC.

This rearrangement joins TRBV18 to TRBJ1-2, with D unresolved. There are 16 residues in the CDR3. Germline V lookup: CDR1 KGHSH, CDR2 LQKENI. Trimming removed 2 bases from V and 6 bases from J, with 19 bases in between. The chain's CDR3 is CASSPVQYTPIDGYTF. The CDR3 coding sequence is TGTGCCAGCTCACCAGTTCAGTATACCCCCATAGATGGCTACACCTTC. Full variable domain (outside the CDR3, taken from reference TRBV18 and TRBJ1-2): NAGVMQNPRHLVRRRGQEARLRCSPMKGHSHVYWYRQLPEEGLKFMVYLQKENIIDESGMPKERFSAEFPKEGPSILRIQQVVRGDSAAYFCASSPVQYTPIDGYTFGSGTRLTVV.

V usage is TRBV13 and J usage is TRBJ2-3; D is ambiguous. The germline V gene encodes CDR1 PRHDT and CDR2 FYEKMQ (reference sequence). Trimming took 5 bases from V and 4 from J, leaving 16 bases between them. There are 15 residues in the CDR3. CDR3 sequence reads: CASSPDGIPPDTQYF. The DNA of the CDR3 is TGTGCCAGCAGCCCCGACGGCATACCCCCAGATACGCAGTATTTT. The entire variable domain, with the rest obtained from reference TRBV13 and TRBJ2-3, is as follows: AAGVIQSPRHLIKEKRETATLKCYPIPRHDTVYWYQQGPGQDPQFLISFYEKMQSDKGSIPDRFSAQQFSDYHSELNMSSLELGDSALYFCASSPDGIPPDTQYFGPGTRLTVL.

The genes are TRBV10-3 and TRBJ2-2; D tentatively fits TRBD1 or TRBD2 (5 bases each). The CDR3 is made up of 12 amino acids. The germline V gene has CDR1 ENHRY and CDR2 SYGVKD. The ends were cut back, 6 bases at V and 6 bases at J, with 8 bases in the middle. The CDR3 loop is CAIRRGSGELFF. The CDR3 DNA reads TGTGCCATCAGGAGGGGTTCCGGGGAGCTGTTTTTT.

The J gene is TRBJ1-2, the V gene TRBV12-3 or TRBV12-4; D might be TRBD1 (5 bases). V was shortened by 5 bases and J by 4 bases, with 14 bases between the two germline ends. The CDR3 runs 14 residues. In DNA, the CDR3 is TGTGCCAGCAGTCCCGGTGAGGGACGCTATGGCTACACCTTC. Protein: CASSPGEGRYGYTF.

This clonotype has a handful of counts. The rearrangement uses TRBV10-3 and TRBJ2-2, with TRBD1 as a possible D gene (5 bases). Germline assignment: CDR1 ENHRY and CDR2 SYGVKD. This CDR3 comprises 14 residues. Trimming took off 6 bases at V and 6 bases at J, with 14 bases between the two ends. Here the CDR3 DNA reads TGTGCCATCAGCCTCGTAAGGGGATCCGGGGAGCTGTTTTTT. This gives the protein CAISLVRGSGELFF.

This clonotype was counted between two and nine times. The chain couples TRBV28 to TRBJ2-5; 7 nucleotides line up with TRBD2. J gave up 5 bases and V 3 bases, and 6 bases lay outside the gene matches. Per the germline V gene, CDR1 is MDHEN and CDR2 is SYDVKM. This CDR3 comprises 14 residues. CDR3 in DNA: TGTGCCAGCAGTTTCCGGTTGCGGGGGGAGACCCAGTACTTC. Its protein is CASSFRLRGETQYF.

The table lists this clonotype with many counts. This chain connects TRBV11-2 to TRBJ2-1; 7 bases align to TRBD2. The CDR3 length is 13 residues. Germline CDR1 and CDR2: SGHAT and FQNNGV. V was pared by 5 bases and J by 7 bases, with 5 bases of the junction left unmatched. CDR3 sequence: CASSPDGGNEQFF. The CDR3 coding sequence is TGTGCCAGCAGCCCAGACGGGGGGAATGAGCAGTTCTTC.

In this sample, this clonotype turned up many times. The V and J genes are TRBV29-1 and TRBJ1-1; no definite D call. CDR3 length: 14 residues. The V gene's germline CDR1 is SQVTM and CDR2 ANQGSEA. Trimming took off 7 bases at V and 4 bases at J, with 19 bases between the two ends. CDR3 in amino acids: CSAAVLLSTTEAFF. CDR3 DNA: TGCAGCGCTGCGGTCCTGCTTTCCACCACTGAAGCTTTCTTT.

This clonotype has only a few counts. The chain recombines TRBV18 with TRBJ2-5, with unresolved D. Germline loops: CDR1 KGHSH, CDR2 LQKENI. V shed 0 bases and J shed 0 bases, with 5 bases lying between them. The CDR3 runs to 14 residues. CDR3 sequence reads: CASSPPSYQETQYF. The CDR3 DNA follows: TGTGCCAGCTCACCACCCTCGTACCAAGAGACCCAGTACTTC. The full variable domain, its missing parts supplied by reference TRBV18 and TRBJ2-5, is NAGVMQNPRHLVRRRGQEARLRCSPMKGHSHVYWYRQLPEEGLKFMVYLQKENIIDESGMPKERFSAEFPKEGPSILRIQQVVRGDSAAYFCASSPPSYQETQYFGPGTRLLVL.

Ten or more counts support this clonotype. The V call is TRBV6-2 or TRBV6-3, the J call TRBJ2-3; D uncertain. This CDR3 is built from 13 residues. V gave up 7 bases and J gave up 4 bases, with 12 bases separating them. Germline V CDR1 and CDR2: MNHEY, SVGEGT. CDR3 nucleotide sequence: TGTGCCAGCAACCCTTCGATCCCAGATACGCAGTATTTT. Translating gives CASNPSIPDTQYF.

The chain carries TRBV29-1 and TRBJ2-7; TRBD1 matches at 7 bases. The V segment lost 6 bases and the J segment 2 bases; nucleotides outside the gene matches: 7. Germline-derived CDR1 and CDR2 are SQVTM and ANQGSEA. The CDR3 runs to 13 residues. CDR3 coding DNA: TGCAGCGTAACAGGGGCTGCGGCCTACGAGCAGTACTTC. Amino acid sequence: CSVTGAAAYEQYF.

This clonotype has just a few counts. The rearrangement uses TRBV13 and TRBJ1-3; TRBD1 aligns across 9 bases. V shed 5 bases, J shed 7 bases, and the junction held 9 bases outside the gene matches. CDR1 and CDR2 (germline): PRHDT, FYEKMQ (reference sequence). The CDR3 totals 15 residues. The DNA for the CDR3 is TGTGCCAGCAGCCCTCGTCCCGGGACAGGGAACACCATATATTTT. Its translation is CASSPRPGTGNTIYF. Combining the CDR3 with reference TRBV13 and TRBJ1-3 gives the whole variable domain AAGVIQSPRHLIKEKRETATLKCYPIPRHDTVYWYQQGPGQDPQFLISFYEKMQSDKGSIPDRFSAQQFSDYHSELNMSSLELGDSALYFCASSPRPGTGNTIYFGEGSWLTVV.

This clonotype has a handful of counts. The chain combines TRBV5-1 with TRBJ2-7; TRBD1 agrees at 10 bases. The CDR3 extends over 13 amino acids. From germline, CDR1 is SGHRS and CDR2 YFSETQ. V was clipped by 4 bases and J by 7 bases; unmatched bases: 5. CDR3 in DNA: TGCGCCAGCAGCCCTGGGACAGGGGTGGAGCAGTACTTC. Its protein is CASSPGTGVEQYF.

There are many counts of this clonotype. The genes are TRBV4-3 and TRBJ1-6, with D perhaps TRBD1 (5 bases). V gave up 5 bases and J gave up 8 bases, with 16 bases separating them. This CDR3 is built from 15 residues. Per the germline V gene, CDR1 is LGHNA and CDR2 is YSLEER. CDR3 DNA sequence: TGCGCCAGCAGCTCCCTTCGGGGCGCCGATTCACCCCTCCACTTT. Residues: CASSSLRGADSPLHF.

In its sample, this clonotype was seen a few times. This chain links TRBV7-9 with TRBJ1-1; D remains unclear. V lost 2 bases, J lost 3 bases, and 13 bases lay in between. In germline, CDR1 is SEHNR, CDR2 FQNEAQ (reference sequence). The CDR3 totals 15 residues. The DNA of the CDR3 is TGTGCCAGCAGCTTATACTCCGAGGCTTACACTGAAGCTTTCTTT. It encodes CASSLYSEAYTEAFF.

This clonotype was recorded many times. The CDR3 DNA sequence: TGTGCCAGCAGCCCTACAGGGGCAGGGAGTGGCTACACCTTC. Amino acids: CASSPTGAGSGYTF. This sequence joins TRBV12-3 or TRBV12-4 and TRBJ1-2; TRBD1 matches at 7 bases. Trimming at V came to 6 bases and at J to 7 bases, leaving 11 bases not matched to a gene. The CDR3 is made up of 14 amino acids.

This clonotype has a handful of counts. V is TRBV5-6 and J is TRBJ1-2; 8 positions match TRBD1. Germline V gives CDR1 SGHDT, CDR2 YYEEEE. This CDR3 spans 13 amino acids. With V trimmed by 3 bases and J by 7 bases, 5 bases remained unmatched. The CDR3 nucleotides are TGTGCCAGCAGCTCGCGGACAGGGTCTGGCTACACCTTC. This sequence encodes CASSSRTGSGYTF.

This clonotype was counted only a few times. The CDR3 sequence is CASSVGLAGRATGELFF. Here the CDR3 DNA reads TGTGCCAGCAGCGTTGGACTAGCGGGGAGGGCCACCGGGGAGCTGTTTTTT. This sequence joins TRBV2 and TRBJ2-2, with TRBD2 matching over 12 bases. V shed 6 bases and J 4 bases; nucleotides not matched to a gene: 9. The CDR3 runs 17 residues. The germline gives CDR1 SNHLY, CDR2 FYNNEI.

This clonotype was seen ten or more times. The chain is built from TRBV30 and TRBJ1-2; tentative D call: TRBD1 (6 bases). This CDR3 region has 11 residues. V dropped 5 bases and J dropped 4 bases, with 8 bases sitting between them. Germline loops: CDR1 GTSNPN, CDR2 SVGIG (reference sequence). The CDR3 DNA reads TGTGCCTGGGGACAGTTCTATGGCTACACCTTC. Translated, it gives CAWGQFYGYTF.

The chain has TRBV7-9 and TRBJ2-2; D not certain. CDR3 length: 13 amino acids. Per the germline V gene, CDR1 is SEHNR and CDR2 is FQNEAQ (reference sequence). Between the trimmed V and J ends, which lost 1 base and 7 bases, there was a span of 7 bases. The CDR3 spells CASSLVSHGELFF. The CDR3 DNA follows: TGTGCCAGCAGCTTAGTTAGTCACGGGGAGCTGTTTTTT.

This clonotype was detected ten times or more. This CDR3 reads CASSEGPGANVLTF. The CDR3 region has the DNA TGTGCCAGCAGCGAGGGGCCTGGGGCCAACGTCCTGACTTTC. The chain couples TRBV7-9 to TRBJ2-6; the D gene could be TRBD1 or TRBD2 (5 bases each). Trimming cost V 5 bases and J 2 bases, with 7 bases left between them. Germline V gene lookup returns CDR1 SEHNR and CDR2 FQNEAQ (reference sequence). CDR3 size: 14 residues.

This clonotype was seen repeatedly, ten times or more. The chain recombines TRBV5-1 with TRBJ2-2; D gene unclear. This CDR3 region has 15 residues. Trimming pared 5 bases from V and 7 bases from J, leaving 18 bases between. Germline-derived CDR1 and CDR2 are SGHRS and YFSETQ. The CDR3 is CASSPSFSHVGELFF. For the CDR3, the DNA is TGCGCCAGCAGTCCGAGCTTTTCCCACGTCGGGGAGCTGTTTTTT.